Listed here is a single T cell receptor beta chain. The ends were cut back, 4 bases at V and 3 bases at J, with 6 bases in the middle. This CDR3 spans 11 amino acids. Germline V CDR1 and CDR2: SQVTM, ANQGSEA. The sample is drawn from a study of cytomegalovirus exposure and HLA in healthy donors. PCR involved 60 Vbeta and 13 Jbeta primers. The table came from immunoSEQ multiplex PCR; TCRdb's copy has only in-frame clones and leaves some out. The sample lists some 100,000 clones; approximately 84% were seen once. This chain connects TRBV29-1 to TRBJ1-2; D gene uncertain. Material: PBMCs. This TCR was sampled from a young man in good health and CMV-seronegative. The CDR3 here is CSVVFDYGYTF. The CDR3 bases are TGCAGCGTTGTATTTGACTATGGCTACACCTTC.